The 29 T cell receptor beta chains below come from one sample, sequenced in a study of blood T cell repertoires in COVID-19. The table came from immunoSEQ multiplex PCR; TCRdb's copy has only in-frame clones and leaves some out. This table holds under 200,000 clones, approximately 80% found once. The source material was peripheral blood. These receptors were obtained from a human donor in a cohort sampled during active COVID-19.

The V gene is TRBV18, the J gene TRBJ2-7; 7 nucleotides match TRBD1. J gave up 7 bases and V 6 bases, and 15 bases lay outside the gene matches. The CDR3 sequence is 15 residues long. Germline V lookup: CDR1 KGHSH, CDR2 LQKENI. The chain's CDR3 is CASSPRLAQGEEQYF. Here the CDR3 DNA reads TGTGCCAGCTCCCCTCGACTGGCCCAGGGGGAAGAGCAGTACTTC. Filled out from reference TRBV18 and TRBJ2-7, the complete variable domain reads NAGVMQNPRHLVRRRGQEARLRCSPMKGHSHVYWYRQLPEEGLKFMVYLQKENIIDESGMPKERFSAEFPKEGPSILRIQQVVRGDSAAYFCASSPRLAQGEEQYFGPGTRLTVT.

The V and J genes are TRBV4-2 and TRBJ1-1, with 7 nucleotides matching TRBD1. Germline V gene lookup returns CDR1 LGHNA and CDR2 YNFKEQ. The CDR3 has 15 residues. Trimming cost V 5 bases and J 1 base; bases outside gene matches: 7. CDR3 in DNA: TGTGCCAGCAGCTCCCCGGGACAGACGAACACTGAAGCTTTCTTT. Its translation is CASSSPGQTNTEAFF.

V gene TRBV4-3 combines with J gene TRBJ2-5; 7 bases are a match to TRBD1. The germline gives CDR1 LGHNA, CDR2 YSLEER. CDR3 length equals 16 residues. The V segment lost 2 bases and the J segment 2 bases; nucleotides outside the gene matches: 8. The CDR3 DNA follows: TGCGCCAGCAGCCAATTTCTCAAGGGACAGCAAGAGACCCAGTACTTC. Translating gives CASSQFLKGQQETQYF.

The chain joins TRBV28 to TRBJ2-7; perhaps TRBD1 as D (6 bases). Germline loops: CDR1 MDHEN, CDR2 SYDVKM. The V and J ends lost 8 bases and 3 bases respectively, with 11 bases between them. This CDR3 has 12 amino acids. The CDR3 region is CASYGQHYEQYF. Here the CDR3 DNA reads TGTGCCAGCTACGGACAGCACTACGAGCAGTACTTC.

The chain is built from TRBV21-1 and TRBJ2-1; the table gives TRBD2 as D, unverified against the DNA. TRBV21-1 is recorded as a pseudogene. CDR3 size: 16 residues. The CDR3 bases are TGTGCCAGCAGCAGCCCCGGGACTAGCGCCTACAATGAGCAGTTCTTC. Encoded protein: CASSSPGTSAYNEQFF.

V gene TRBV27 combines with J gene TRBJ2-1; the match to TRBD1 covers 10 bases. The V gene end was trimmed by 6 bases and the J gene end by 5 bases; junction bases not matched to a gene: 7. The CDR3 contains 15 residues. The germline gives CDR1 MNHEY, CDR2 SMNVEV (reference sequence). The CDR3 sequence is CASRIGTGAHNEQFF. Written as DNA, the CDR3 is TGTGCCAGCAGAATAGGGACAGGGGCCCACAATGAGCAGTTCTTC.

The chain recombines TRBV4-3 with TRBJ1-5; 7 positions match TRBD1. V dropped 3 bases and J dropped 6; count of bases not matched to a gene: 11. CDR3 size: 16 residues. CDR1 is LGHNA and CDR2 is YSLEER in the germline V gene. Here the CDR3 reads CASSHEYRGAGQPQHF. Written as DNA, the CDR3 is TGCGCCAGCAGCCACGAATACAGGGGCGCGGGTCAGCCCCAGCATTTT.

The chain couples TRBV18 to TRBJ2-5; possibly TRBD1 for D (6 bases). The CDR3 consists of 13 residues. Germline assignment: CDR1 KGHSH and CDR2 LQKENI. The V end lost 5 bases, the J end lost 5 bases, and 12 bases lay between the germline ends. CDR3 in DNA: TGTGCCAGCTCAACTGGACAGCGGGAGACCCAGTACTTC. It yields the protein CASSTGQRETQYF.

The V gene is TRBV7-9, the J gene TRBJ1-5; D is ambiguous. CDR1 is SEHNR, CDR2 FQNEAQ, per germline (reference sequence). This CDR3 has 14 residues. The V end was cut by 5 bases, the J end by 4 bases, with 12 bases between. The CDR3 sequence is CASSAAFRNQPQHF. The CDR3 region has the DNA TGTGCCAGCAGCGCAGCGTTCCGGAATCAGCCCCAGCATTTT.

The V call is TRBV9, the J call TRBJ2-7; 7 bases are a match to TRBD1. This CDR3 has 14 residues. Trimming took 0 bases from V and 4 from J; bases not matched to a gene: 4. Per the germline V gene, CDR1 is SGDLS and CDR2 is YYNGEE. The CDR3 sequence is CASSVGQGRYEQYF. The CDR3 region has the DNA TGTGCCAGCAGCGTAGGACAGGGAAGGTACGAGCAGTACTTC.

The V gene is TRBV10-1, the J gene TRBJ2-2, with 9 positions matching TRBD1. The CDR3 has 15 amino acids. Germline loops: CDR1 WNHNN, CDR2 SYGVQD (reference sequence). Unmatched junction bases numbered 3, after V lost 3 bases and J lost 4 bases. The chain's CDR3 is CASSETTGGTGELFF. For the CDR3, the DNA is TGCGCCAGCAGTGAAACGACAGGGGGCACCGGGGAGCTGTTTTTT.

In its sample, this clone was seen a few times. CDR3 sequence reads: CASSSSEGRRNEQFF. DNA for the CDR3: TGTGCCAGCAGTTCCTCGGAAGGCCGGAGGAATGAGCAGTTCTTC. The rearrangement joins TRBV27 to TRBJ2-1, with a possible D match to TRBD2 (5 bases). This CDR3 has 15 amino acids. The V end was cut by 4 bases, the J end by 7 bases, with 17 bases between. CDR1 MNHEY and CDR2 SMNVEV come from the germline V gene (reference sequence).

The CDR3 loop reads CAISDPGQGLNEQYF. The CDR3 region has the DNA TGTGCCATCAGTGACCCCGGACAGGGGTTGAACGAGCAGTACTTC. The chain uses TRBV10-3 and TRBJ2-7, with 9 positions matching TRBD1. The CDR3 sequence is 15 residues long. CDR1 and CDR2 (germline): ENHRY, SYGVKD. Trimming removed 3 bases from V and 5 bases from J; junction bases left unmatched: 8.

The chain carries TRBV3-1 (or the pseudogene TRBV3-2) and TRBJ1-1; TRBD1 is a possible D gene (5 bases). CDR1 and CDR2 (germline): LGHDT, YNNKEL (reference sequence). CDR3 length equals 15 residues. Trimming pared 0 bases from V and 1 base from J, leaving 9 bases between. For the CDR3, the DNA is TGTGCCAGCAGCCAAGATGGGACTCCGAACACTGAAGCTTTCTTT. It is translated as CASSQDGTPNTEAFF.

As DNA, the CDR3 is TGCAGCGTTGAGGGGGGGGAAGCTTTCTTT. It codes for CSVEGGEAFF. The chain recombines TRBV29-1 with TRBJ1-1; the D gene is possibly TRBD1 (5 bases). V lost 3 bases and J 8 bases, leaving 7 bases between the germline ends. This CDR3 is built from 10 residues. The germline CDR1 and CDR2 sequences are SQVTM and ANQGSEA.

This clone came up a few times. V and J are TRBV27 and TRBJ1-1, with a weak D call TRBD1 (5 bases). The CDR3 consists of 14 residues. Trimming took off 6 bases at V and 4 bases at J, with 15 bases between the two ends. Germline loops: CDR1 MNHEY, CDR2 SMNVEV (reference sequence). In DNA form, the CDR3 reads TGTGCCAGCAGCCGTTATGGGGGGACCACTGAAGCTTTCTTT. Translated: CASSRYGGTTEAFF.

V usage is TRBV15 and J usage is TRBJ1-1; D is uncertain. CDR3 length: 14 residues. Trimming pared 1 base from V and 1 base from J, leaving 7 bases between. Germline loops: CDR1 LNHNV, CDR2 YYDKDF (reference sequence). CDR3 region: CATSRVPGNTEAFF. DNA for the CDR3: TGTGCCACCAGCAGAGTGCCGGGGAACACTGAAGCTTTCTTT.

This clone was found many times. The chain joins TRBV5-4 to TRBJ2-7; the D gene is possibly TRBD1 (6 bases). The ends were cut back, 3 bases at V and 5 bases at J, with 15 bases in the middle. Per the germline V gene, CDR1 is SGHNT and CDR2 is YYREEE (reference sequence). The CDR3 covers 14 residues. The CDR3 DNA is TGTGCCAGCAGCTCCCAGGGGCCAGTCAACGAGCAGTACTTC. It is translated as CASSSQGPVNEQYF.

V gene TRBV7-9 combines with J gene TRBJ2-5; D call uncertain. V lost 2 bases and J 4 bases, leaving 11 bases between the germline ends. This CDR3 contains 14 residues. The V gene's germline CDR1 is SEHNR and CDR2 FQNEAQ (reference sequence). The CDR3 reads CASSLRLGPETQYF. The CDR3 nucleotides are TGTGCCAGCAGCTTACGGCTAGGCCCAGAGACCCAGTACTTC.

This chain connects TRBV7-9 to TRBJ2-7; 11 bases map to TRBD1. The trim removed 4 bases at V and 6 bases at J, leaving 5 bases unmatched. Germline CDR1 reads SEHNR; CDR2 reads FQNEAQ (reference sequence). The CDR3 length is 14 residues. The CDR3 DNA follows: TGTGCCAGCAGCTCGGACAGGGGGCCCGGCGAGCAGTACTTC. It encodes CASSSDRGPGEQYF.

This clone was seen only a few times. The V gene is TRBV12-1, the J gene TRBJ1-1; the listed D gene, TRBD1, was not tested against the DNA. TRBV12-1 is labeled a pseudogene. The CDR3 is made up of 11 amino acids. The CDR3 DNA reads TGTGCCAGCAGCTTTGTAGGGGCCGCTTTCTTT. Its translation: CASSFVGAAFF.

The chain carries TRBV7-9 and TRBJ2-7; TRBD2 agrees at 11 bases. With 8 bases clipped from V and 6 bases from J, the junction kept 3 bases outside the gene matches. Germline loops: CDR1 SEHNR, CDR2 FQNEAQ (reference sequence). This CDR3 comprises 12 residues. CDR3 DNA sequence: TGTGCCAGCTCTCTAGCGGGAGGCGAGCAGTACTTC. It encodes CASSLAGGEQYF.

The gene calls are TRBV21-1 and TRBJ2-7; the table assigns TRBD1, which was not confirmed against the DNA. TRBV21-1 is described as a pseudogene. The CDR3 totals 19 residues. CDR3 nucleotides: TGTGCCAGCAGCCCCCTGTGGGACAGGCCCTTTCGTTGGTCCTACGAGCAGTACTTC. The encoded protein is CASSPLWDRPFRWSYEQYF.

The gene calls are TRBV28 and TRBJ2-3; no firm D call. The CDR3 spans 14 residues. Per the germline V gene, CDR1 is MDHEN and CDR2 is SYDVKM. The ends were cut back, 3 bases at V and 1 base at J, with 8 bases in the middle. CDR3 amino acids: CASSLTGRTDTQYF. The CDR3 DNA sequence: TGTGCCAGCAGTTTGACGGGTCGCACAGATACGCAGTATTTT.

DNA of the CDR3: TGCGCCAGCAGCTTGGTTCGGCAGGGCGGTAGGAATGAGCAGTTCTTC. It translates to CASSLVRQGGRNEQFF. The rearrangement joins TRBV5-1 to TRBJ2-1, with D maybe TRBD1 (5 bases). V dropped 0 bases and J dropped 7 bases, with 17 bases sitting between them. The CDR3 loop spans 16 amino acids. Germline CDR1 reads SGHRS; CDR2 reads YFSETQ.

On this clone: The same CDR3 arises from other DNA sequences in this sample as well. DNA of the CDR3: TGTGCCAGCAGCTTAGCGGGAGGGACAGATACGCAGTATTTT. Protein: CASSLAGGTDTQYF. V and J are TRBV7-2 and TRBJ2-3; 7 nucleotides line up with TRBD2. Germline CDR1 and CDR2: SGHTA and FQGNSA. J was trimmed by 3 bases and V by 0 bases; bases with no gene match: 0. This CDR3 region has 14 residues.

This rearrangement joins TRBV12-5 to TRBJ2-5; D perhaps matches TRBD2 (5 bases). In germline, CDR1 is LGHNT, CDR2 FRNRAP. The CDR3 has 15 amino acids. V was pared by 4 bases and J by 0 bases, with 12 bases between. As DNA, the CDR3 is TGTGCTAGTGGTTCACGCGGGCTGTACCAAGAGACCCAGTACTTC. Protein product: CASGSRGLYQETQYF.

CDR3 in amino acids: CASSRVAGAEAFF. In DNA form, the CDR3 reads TGTGCCAGCAGTCGAGTTGCCGGGGCTGAAGCTTTCTTT. The chain carries TRBV6-2 or TRBV6-3 and TRBJ1-1; D call uncertain. Trimming cost V 5 bases and J 6 bases, with 13 bases left between them. The CDR3 spans 13 residues. The germline CDR1 and CDR2 sequences are MNHEY and SVGEGT.

The rearrangement uses TRBV7-9 and TRBJ2-3; 10 bases agree with TRBD1. Germline V gene lookup returns CDR1 SEHNR and CDR2 FQNEAQ (reference sequence). The CDR3 has 15 amino acids. The V gene end was trimmed by 5 bases and the J gene end by 2 bases; junction bases not matched to a gene: 4. The CDR3 region is CASSLGQGVTDTQYF. The DNA for the CDR3 is TGTGCCAGCAGCCTCGGACAGGGGGTCACAGATACGCAGTATTTT.